Shown below are 30 T cell receptor beta chains from a single sample sequenced in a study of blood T cell repertoires in COVID-19. Only in-frame clones appear in the TCRdb table, and some are missing; sequencing was by immunoSEQ multiplex PCR. There are just under 150,000 clones in the sample; over 85% occur only once, and 1.5% to 2% lies in the top ten. Input material: peripheral blood. These receptor sequences come from a human donor in a cohort sampled during active COVID-19.

The chain links TRBV18 to TRBJ1-4; D not certain. Per germline, CDR1 KGHSH and CDR2 LQKENI. The ends were cut back, 1 base at V and 7 bases at J, with 19 bases in the middle. The CDR3 totals 17 residues. CDR3 bases: TGTGCCAGCTCACCACTCGCGCCGGAACATCGGGGTGAAAAACTGTTTTTT. Translating it yields CASSPLAPEHRGEKLFF.

V and J are TRBV7-8 and TRBJ1-4; unclear D gene. Germline V gene lookup returns CDR1 SGHVS and CDR2 FQNEAQ. Trimming stripped 5 bases from V and 3 bases from J, with 13 bases between. This CDR3 is 15 amino acids long. CDR3 in DNA: TGTGCCAGCAGCCCCGAGAGGCTGGCTAATGAAAAACTGTTTTTT. Protein: CASSPERLANEKLFF.

This chain links TRBV3-1 (or the pseudogene TRBV3-2) with TRBJ2-5; 11 bases agree with TRBD2. V was clipped by 4 bases and J by 2 bases; unmatched bases: 6. The CDR3 extends over 16 amino acids. Germline V gene lookup returns CDR1 LGHDT and CDR2 YNNKEL (reference sequence). The CDR3 coding sequence is TGTGCCAGCAGCCCGATAATAGCGGGGGGGCAAGAGACCCAGTACTTC. Residues: CASSPIIAGGQETQYF.

The chain uses TRBV6-6 and TRBJ1-6; D may be TRBD1 (6 bases). The CDR3 sequence is 15 residues long. V was pared by 2 bases and J by 6 bases, with 11 bases between. Germline values: CDR1 MNHNY, CDR2 SVGAGI (reference sequence). The DNA for the CDR3 is TGTGCCAGCAGTTACAGGACAGCCATTAATTCACCCCTCCACTTT. Translated, it gives CASSYRTAINSPLHF.

The V gene is TRBV29-1, the J gene TRBJ2-7; 10 nucleotides match TRBD2. This CDR3 is built from 13 residues. The trim removed 6 bases at V and 0 bases at J, leaving 2 bases unmatched. Germline V gene sequence: CDR1 SQVTM, CDR2 ANQGSEA. The CDR3 reads CSVLAGGSYEQYF. The CDR3 nucleotides are TGCAGCGTATTAGCGGGGGGCTCCTACGAGCAGTACTTC.

The V and J genes are TRBV5-1 and TRBJ1-3; 9 nucleotides agree with TRBD1. The trim removed 4 bases at V and 7 bases at J, leaving 6 bases unmatched. Germline values: CDR1 SGHRS, CDR2 YFSETQ. This CDR3 is 14 amino acids long. DNA for the CDR3: TGCGCCAGCAGCCGTACAGGGGGCAGGAACACCATATATTTT. This translates into CASSRTGGRNTIYF.

V and J are TRBV7-8 and TRBJ1-1; TRBD1 matches 9 bases. The CDR3 is 16 amino acids. V trimming: 4 bases; J trimming: 1 base; junction bases outside the gene matches: 7. Germline loops: CDR1 SGHVS, CDR2 FQNEAQ. CDR3 residues: CASSSRDRVQNTEAFF. In DNA, the CDR3 is TGTGCCAGCAGCTCAAGGGACAGGGTCCAGAACACTGAAGCTTTCTTT.

The J gene is TRBJ1-1, the V gene TRBV5-1; no reliable D call. Germline V gene data show CDR1 as SGHRS and CDR2 as YFSETQ. V dropped 5 bases and J dropped 1 base, with 9 bases sitting between them. The CDR3 runs 13 residues. The CDR3 DNA reads TGCGCCAGCAGGGTAGGAGAGAACACTGAAGCTTTCTTT. Its translation: CASRVGENTEAFF.

V and J are TRBV27 and TRBJ1-4; D is undetermined. The V gene lost 6 bases and the J gene lost 3 bases, with 11 bases spanning the gap. The CDR3 covers 14 residues. Per germline, CDR1 MNHEY and CDR2 SMNVEV (reference sequence). For the CDR3, the DNA is TGTGCCAGCAGCCTCCTGAGAGCTAATGAAAAACTGTTTTTT. This gives the protein CASSLLRANEKLFF.

CDR3 in amino acids: CASSFQLAGTGELFF. In DNA form, the CDR3 reads TGTGCCAGCAGCTTCCAACTAGCGGGGACCGGGGAGCTGTTTTTT. This chain links TRBV7-8 with TRBJ2-2; 10 positions match TRBD2. V gave up 3 bases and J gave up 5 bases; unmatched junction bases: 3. Looked up from germline, CDR1 is SGHVS and CDR2 is FQNEAQ. The CDR3 length is 15 residues.

The chain recombines TRBV7-7 with TRBJ2-2, with TRBD2 identical over 9 bases. Per germline, CDR1 SSHAT and CDR2 FNYEAQ (reference sequence). This CDR3 contains 15 residues. With 6 bases clipped from V and 5 bases from J, the junction kept 7 bases outside the gene matches. CDR3 coding DNA: TGTGCCAGCAGGATGGGGCTAGCGGGGACCGGGGAGCTGTTTTTT. As protein: CASRMGLAGTGELFF.

This chain links TRBV7-8 with TRBJ2-5; 7 nucleotides match TRBD1. V shed 11 bases and J 5 bases; nucleotides not matched to a gene: 11. The CDR3 is made up of 13 amino acids. Germline V CDR1 and CDR2: SGHVS, FQNEAQ. The CDR3 loop is CAVRNRGSETQYF. CDR3 coding DNA: TGTGCCGTCCGAAACAGGGGATCCGAGACCCAGTACTTC.

The J gene is TRBJ2-5, the V gene TRBV11-2; tentatively, D is TRBD2 (5 bases). CDR3 length: 15 residues. CDR1 is SGHAT and CDR2 is FQNNGV in the germline V gene. V was clipped by 4 bases and J by 5 bases, with 17 bases between them. As DNA, the CDR3 is TGTGCCAGCAGCTCGGCGTTAGTCCCGGGGGAGACCCAGTACTTC. It encodes CASSSALVPGETQYF.

The rearrangement links TRBV7-3 to TRBJ2-1, with 9 bases aligning to TRBD2. V shed 1 base, J shed 0 bases, and the junction held 7 bases outside the gene matches. Germline V gene lookup returns CDR1 SGHTA and CDR2 FQGTGA. The CDR3 covers 18 residues. CDR3 loop: CASSLRGSSGSSYNEQFF. DNA for the CDR3: TGTGCCAGCAGCTTAAGGGGGAGTAGCGGGAGCTCCTACAATGAGCAGTTCTTC.

This chain uses TRBV19 with TRBJ1-2; 7 positions agree with TRBD1. The CDR3 contains 17 residues. The V segment lost 10 bases and the J segment 0 bases; nucleotides outside the gene matches: 17. Looked up from germline, CDR1 is LNHDA and CDR2 is SQIVND (reference sequence). Written as DNA, the CDR3 is TGTGCCACTAAGACAGGGAAGGAGTGGGTCACTAACTATGGCTACACCTTC. This sequence encodes CATKTGKEWVTNYGYTF. The full variable domain, completed using reference TRBV19 and TRBJ1-2, is DGGITQSPKYLFRKEGQNVTLSCEQNLNHDAMYWYRQDPGQGLRLIYYSQIVNDFQKGDIAEGYSVSREKKESFPLTVTSAQKNPTAFYLCATKTGKEWVTNYGYTFGSGTRLTVV.

The chain joins TRBV7-3 to TRBJ1-2, with 8 bases identical to TRBD1. V shed 5 bases, J shed 4 bases, and the junction held 6 bases outside the gene matches. Per the germline V gene, CDR1 is SGHTA and CDR2 is FQGTGA. This CDR3 comprises 14 residues. CDR3 sequence (DNA): TGTGCCAGCAGCACCCCGGACAGGGCCTATGGCTACACCTTC. Translating it yields CASSTPDRAYGYTF.

The chain employs TRBV19 and TRBJ1-5; D remains unclear. The germline V gene encodes CDR1 LNHDA and CDR2 SQIVND (reference sequence). This CDR3 has 14 residues. The CDR3 nucleotides are TGTGCTTCCGGAGCAGAGGGCCCGGGAAGGTCCCAGCATTTT. It encodes CASGAEGPGRSQHF.

This chain uses TRBV9 with TRBJ2-5; 8 bases align to TRBD1. Germline CDR1 reads SGDLS; CDR2 reads YYNGEE. CDR3 length: 13 amino acids. The J segment lost 5 bases and the V segment lost 3 bases, leaving 3 bases of the junction unmatched. In nucleotides, the CDR3 is TGTGCCAGCAGCGGATACAGGGGGGAGACCCAGTACTTC. Its translation is CASSGYRGETQYF.

This clone has just a few counts. This chain links TRBV7-9 with TRBJ2-7; perhaps TRBD2 as D (5 bases). CDR1 and CDR2 (germline): SEHNR, FQNEAQ (reference sequence). The CDR3 consists of 13 residues. Trimming took off 5 bases at V and 1 base at J, with 9 bases between the two ends. CDR3 coding DNA: TGTGCCAGCAGCGCCACGGGGTCCTACGAGCAGTACTTC. Translated, it gives CASSATGSYEQYF.

The chain's CDR3 is CASSTFPAARGDQYF. The CDR3 DNA follows: TGTGCCAGTAGTACCTTCCCTGCGGCGCGCGGGGACCAGTACTTC. The chain couples TRBV19 to TRBJ2-5, with a tentative D call TRBD2 (6 bases). Trimming took off 4 bases at V and 10 bases at J, with 22 bases between the two ends. In germline, CDR1 is LNHDA, CDR2 SQIVND (reference sequence). The CDR3 runs to 15 residues.

The chain recombines TRBV7-9 with TRBJ2-1; D ambiguous. This CDR3 spans 15 amino acids. Trimming removed 1 base from V and 0 bases from J, with 7 bases in between. Looked up from germline, CDR1 is SEHNR and CDR2 is FQNEAQ (reference sequence). CDR3 loop: CASSLDGGSYNEQFF. CDR3 nucleotides: TGTGCCAGCAGCTTAGATGGCGGCTCCTACAATGAGCAGTTCTTC.

The chain employs TRBV6-5 and TRBJ1-2; TRBD1 is a possible D gene (6 bases). The V end lost 5 bases, the J end lost 3 bases, and 13 bases lay between the germline ends. This CDR3 spans 14 amino acids. Germline V gene sequence: CDR1 MNHEY, CDR2 SVGAGI. The CDR3 loop is CASSRTGSDYGYTF. The DNA for the CDR3 is TGTGCCAGCAGTCGCACAGGGAGTGACTATGGCTACACCTTC.

J is TRBJ1-4 and V is TRBV19; D is perhaps TRBD1 (6 bases). V was shortened by 4 bases and J by 8 bases, with 20 bases between the two germline ends. Germline V gene lookup returns CDR1 LNHDA and CDR2 SQIVND (reference sequence). This CDR3 is built from 16 residues. The CDR3 region has the DNA TGTGCCAGTAGTAGTATACGACCCTCGGGGGGCGAAAAACTGTTTTTT. Amino acid sequence: CASSSIRPSGGEKLFF.

This clone was detected once. V is TRBV5-6 and J is TRBJ2-1, with 10 positions matching TRBD2. CDR1 and CDR2 (germline): SGHDT, YYEEEE. The CDR3 extends over 16 amino acids. V trimming: 4 bases; J trimming: 3 bases; junction bases outside the gene matches: 7. The CDR3 DNA is TGTGCCAGCAGCCCTAGGGGACTAGCGCTCTACAATGAGCAGTTCTTC. It codes for CASSPRGLALYNEQFF.

The chain joins TRBV5-1 to TRBJ1-2; tentative D call: TRBD1 (5 bases). The length of the CDR3 is 14 residues. Germline V gene lookup returns CDR1 SGHRS and CDR2 YFSETQ. The germline V and J ends were trimmed by 2 bases and 6 bases, with 14 bases remaining between them. DNA for the CDR3: TGCGCCAGCAGCTTTAGTCAGGGCGTCCATGGCTACACCTTC. Encoded protein: CASSFSQGVHGYTF.

The CDR3 DNA is TGTGCCAGCAGCCGGGGTGGGGACGAGCAGTACTTC. Translating gives CASSRGGDEQYF. The chain carries TRBV6-5 and TRBJ2-7, with a weak D call TRBD2 (5 bases). Trimming took off 6 bases at V and 5 bases at J, with 11 bases between the two ends. The CDR3 length is 12 residues. Germline V CDR1 and CDR2: MNHEY, SVGAGI.

The chain combines TRBV5-8 with TRBJ2-5, with 11 bases that match TRBD2. This CDR3 is 15 amino acids long. J gave up 4 bases and V 0 bases, and 2 bases lay outside the gene matches. Germline V gives CDR1 SGHTS, CDR2 YDEGEE. The CDR3 DNA is TGTGCCAGCAGCTTGGGCCTAGCGGGGGGAGAGACCCAGTACTTC. The encoded protein is CASSLGLAGGETQYF.

The gene calls are TRBV11-2 and TRBJ2-5; 13 nucleotides line up with TRBD2. CDR1 SGHAT and CDR2 FQNNGV come from the germline V gene. The V segment lost 5 bases and the J segment 6 bases; nucleotides outside the gene matches: 6. This CDR3 region has 15 residues. The CDR3 DNA follows: TGTGCCAGCAGCACACTAGCGGGGGGGTGGAAGACCCAGTACTTC. The encoded protein is CASSTLAGGWKTQYF. Supplemented by reference TRBV11-2 and TRBJ2-5, the full variable domain reads EAGVAQSPRYKIIEKRQSVAFWCNPISGHATLYWYQQILGQGPKLLIQFQNNGVVDDSQLPKDRFSAERLKGVDSTLKIQPAKLEDSAVYLCASSTLAGGWKTQYFGPGTRLLVL.

The chain combines TRBV12-3 or TRBV12-4 with TRBJ2-5; weak D call: TRBD2 (5 bases). Trimming stripped 5 bases from V and 5 bases from J, with 12 bases between. This CDR3 is 13 amino acids long. The CDR3: CASSLRSGETQYF. The CDR3 DNA reads as TGTGCCAGCAGTCTCCGTTCGGGGGAGACCCAGTACTTC.

This clone was seen a single time. The rearrangement uses TRBV9 and TRBJ1-1, with 8 bases aligning to TRBD1. With V trimmed by 4 bases and J by 5 bases, 13 bases remained unmatched. The CDR3 totals 16 residues. Germline CDR1 reads SGDLS; CDR2 reads YYNGEE. The CDR3 nucleotides are TGTGCCAGCAGCCGATTATTAGGGACAGGCGAAACTGAAGCTTTCTTT. It encodes CASSRLLGTGETEAFF. The entire variable domain, with the rest obtained from reference TRBV9 and TRBJ1-1, is as follows: DSGVTQTPKHLITATGQRVTLRCSPRSGDLSVYWYQQSLDQGLQFLIQYYNGEERAKGNILERFSAQQFPDLHSELNLSSLELGDSALYFCASSRLLGTGETEAFFGQGTRLTVV.